Sequencing of this T cell receptor beta chain was carried out in a study of OX40 agonist ivuxolimab in advanced cancers. Broader study findings: Blood T cells, both CD4+ and CD8+, expanded clonally by week 6 at 0.1 to 3.0 mg/kg.

Note on this clone: Its antigen remains unidentified.

Sequenced by immunoSEQ multiplex PCR; TCRdb stores in-frame clones only, minus some. This sample yields roughly 40,000 clones, of which roughly 92% are seen a single time; roughly 15% belongs to the top ten. Germline V gives CDR1 LNHDA, CDR2 SQIVND (reference sequence). V was trimmed by 1 base and J by 5 bases, leaving 17 bases between them. The CDR3 length is 16 residues. The chain combines TRBV19 with TRBJ1-1; possible D gene TRBD1, 6 bases. The source of this sequence is an adult with an advanced solid tumor such as melanoma, head and neck, liver or kidney cancer. This specimen was CD4+ or CD8+ T cells sorted from blood, taken in a trial of the OX40 agonist ivuxolimab. The CDR3 spells CASSIGIWGGRTEAFF. In DNA, the CDR3 is TGTGCCAGTAGTATAGGTATTTGGGGGGGCCGGACTGAAGCTTTCTTT.